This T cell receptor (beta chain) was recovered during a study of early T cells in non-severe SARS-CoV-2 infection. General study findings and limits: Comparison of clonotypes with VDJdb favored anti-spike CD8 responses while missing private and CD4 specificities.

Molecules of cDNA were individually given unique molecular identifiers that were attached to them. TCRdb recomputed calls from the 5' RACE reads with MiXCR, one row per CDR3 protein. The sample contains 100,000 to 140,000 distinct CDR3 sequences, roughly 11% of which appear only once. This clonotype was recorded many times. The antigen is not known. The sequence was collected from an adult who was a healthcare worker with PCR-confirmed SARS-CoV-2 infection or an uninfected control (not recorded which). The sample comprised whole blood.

The CDR3 DNA sequence: TGTGCCAGCAGTGCGCACAGGAGGCCCTACGAGCAGTACTTC. It is translated as CASSAHRRPYEQYF. This chain links TRBV12-3 or TRBV12-4 with TRBJ2-7; D is possibly TRBD1 or TRBD2 (5 bases each). The V and J ends lost 5 bases and 2 bases respectively, with 13 bases between them. The CDR3 consists of 14 residues.